The source of this T cell receptor (beta chain) is a study of response to subunit inactivated influenza vaccine. The study, taken as a whole, reports: That few new T cells are recruited by each seasonal influenza vaccination was the authors' suggestion.

Trimming cost V 3 bases and J 2 bases; bases outside gene matches: 5. The germline CDR1 and CDR2 sequences are LNHNV and YYDKDF (reference sequence). This CDR3 has 16 amino acids. This clonotype has more than one count but fewer than ten. Its specificity is unknown. From the RT-PCR reads, TCRdb called clonotypes with MiXCR, one entry per CDR3 protein. The sample lists about 520,000 distinct CDR3 sequences, under 8.5% occurring once. The receptor was isolated from a man aged 50-75 years who received an inactivated influenza vaccine. The chain couples TRBV15 to TRBJ2-1, with 9 bases that match TRBD2. Sequences were derived from PBMCs from blood, sampled less than 30 months after vaccination. The CDR3 DNA reads as TGTGCCACCAGCAGCCGGCAGCGGGGGGCCTACAATGAGCAGTTCTTC. Its translation: CATSSRQRGAYNEQFF.